This T cell receptor (beta chain) came from a study of tumour-infiltrating T cells in Burkitt lymphoma. Across the whole study: This cohort included all epidemiological subtypes of Burkitt lymphoma. Repertoire clonality predicted overall and progression-free survival.

As to this clone: Its antigen is undetermined.

Study conclusions and caveats: Public clonotypes, several, appeared across numerous Burkitt lymphoma patients.

Data came from immunoSEQ multiplex PCR; TCRdb stores just in-frame clones and leaves some out. The sample shows 46,000 or so clones, roughly 30% of them seen only once. The source of this sequence is a human donor with Burkitt lymphoma. The source material was tumor tissue.

Written as DNA, the CDR3 is TGTGCCAGTAGTATCGGCCTAGCGGGGGGGACGGATACGCAGTATTTT. Translating it yields CASSIGLAGGTDTQYF. The chain links TRBV19 to TRBJ2-3; TRBD2 aligns across 12 bases. The CDR3 is 16 residues long. Per the germline V gene, CDR1 is LNHDA and CDR2 is SQIVND (reference sequence). Germline trimming cut 3 bases from V and 6 bases from J; bases unmatched to any gene: 7.